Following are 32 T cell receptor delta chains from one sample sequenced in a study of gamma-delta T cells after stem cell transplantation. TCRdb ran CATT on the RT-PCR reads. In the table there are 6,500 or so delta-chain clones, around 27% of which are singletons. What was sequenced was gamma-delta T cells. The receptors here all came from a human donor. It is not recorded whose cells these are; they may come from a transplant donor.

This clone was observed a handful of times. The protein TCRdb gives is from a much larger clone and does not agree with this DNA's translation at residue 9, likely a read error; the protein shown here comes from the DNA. The CDR3, as DNA: TGTGCCTGTGACACCGTGGGAGAGGGCTCCTGGGACACCCGACAGATGTTTTTC. This sequence encodes CACDTVGEGSWDTRQMFF. V is TRDV2 and J is TRDJ3; D is ambiguous. This CDR3 spans 18 amino acids. Germline V lookup: CDR1 GEAIGNYY, CDR2 EKD. V lost 0 bases and J lost 0, with 11 bases in between.

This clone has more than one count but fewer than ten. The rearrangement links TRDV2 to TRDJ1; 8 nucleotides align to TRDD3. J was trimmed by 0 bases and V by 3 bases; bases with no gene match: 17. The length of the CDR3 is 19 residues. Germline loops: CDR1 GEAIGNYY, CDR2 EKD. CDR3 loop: CACDAAGGYWGANTDKLIF. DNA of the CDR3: TGTGCCTGTGACGCTGCCGGCGGTTACTGGGGGGCAAACACCGATAAACTCATCTTT.

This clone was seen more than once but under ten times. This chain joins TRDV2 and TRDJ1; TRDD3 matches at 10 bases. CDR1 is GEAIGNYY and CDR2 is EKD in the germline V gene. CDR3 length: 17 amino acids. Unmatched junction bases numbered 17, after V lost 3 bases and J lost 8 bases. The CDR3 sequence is CACDALRGGGYEDKLIF. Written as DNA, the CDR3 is TGTGCCTGTGACGCCCTACGCGGAGGGGGATACGAGGACAAACTCATCTTT.

As DNA, the CDR3 is TGTGCTCTTGGGGGGATTCCCTTCCTACCCTCTATACTGGGGGATACGTTTAACACCGGCACCGATAAACTCATCTTT. Protein product: CALGGIPFLPSILGDTFNTGTDKLIF. The chain has TRDV1 and TRDJ1; 13 bases map to TRDD3. Trimming cost V 4 bases and J 1 base; bases outside gene matches: 33. This CDR3 spans 26 amino acids. Germline V gene sequence: CDR1 TSWWSYY, CDR2 QGS.

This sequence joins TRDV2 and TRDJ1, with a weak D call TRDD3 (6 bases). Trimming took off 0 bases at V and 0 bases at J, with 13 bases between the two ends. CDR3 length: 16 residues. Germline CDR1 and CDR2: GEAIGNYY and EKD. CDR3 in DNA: TGTGCCTGTGACACCCTAGGGGGAGACGACACCGATAAACTCATCTTT. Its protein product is CACDTLGGDDTDKLIF.

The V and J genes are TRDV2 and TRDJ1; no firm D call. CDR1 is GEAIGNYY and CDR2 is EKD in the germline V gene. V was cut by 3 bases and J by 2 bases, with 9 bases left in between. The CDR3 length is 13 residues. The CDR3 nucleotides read TGTGCCTGTGACGCTTTGAGGACCGATAAACTCATCTTT. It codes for CACDALRTDKLIF.

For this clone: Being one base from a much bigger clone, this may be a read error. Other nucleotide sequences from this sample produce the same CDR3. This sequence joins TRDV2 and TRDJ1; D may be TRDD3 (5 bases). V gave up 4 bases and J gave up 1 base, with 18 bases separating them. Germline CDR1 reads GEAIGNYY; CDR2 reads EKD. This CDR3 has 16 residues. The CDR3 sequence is CACEGLLLESTDKLIF. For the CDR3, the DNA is TGTGCCTGTGAGGGGTTATTACTGGAATCCACCGATAAACTCATCTTT.

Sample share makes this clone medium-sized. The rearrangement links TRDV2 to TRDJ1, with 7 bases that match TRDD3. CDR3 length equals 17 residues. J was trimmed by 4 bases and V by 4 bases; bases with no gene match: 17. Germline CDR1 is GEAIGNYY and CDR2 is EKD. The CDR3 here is CACEHILGVPANDKLIF. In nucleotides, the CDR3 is TGTGCCTGTGAACACATTCTGGGGGTCCCGGCAAACGATAAACTCATCTTT.

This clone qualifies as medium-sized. The CDR3 region has the DNA TGTGCCTGTGACACGGTACTGGGGGTTGCCTGGGACACCCGACAGATGTTTTTC. Its translation is CACDTVLGVAWDTRQMFF. This rearrangement joins TRDV2 to TRDJ3; 8 bases fit TRDD3. V lost 1 base to trimming and J lost 2 bases; unmatched junction nucleotides: 6. Germline loops: CDR1 GEAIGNYY, CDR2 EKD. The CDR3 loop spans 18 amino acids.

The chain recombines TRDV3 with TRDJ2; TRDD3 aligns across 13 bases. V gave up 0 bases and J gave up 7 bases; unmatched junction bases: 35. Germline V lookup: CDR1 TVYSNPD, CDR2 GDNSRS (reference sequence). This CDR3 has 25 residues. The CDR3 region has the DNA TGTGCCTTTAGGGACCCTTTCCTAACCCTTTCCTCTACTGGGGGATACGCGCCGACAAGAGCACAACTCTTCTTT. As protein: CAFRDPFLTLSSTGGYAPTRAQLFF.

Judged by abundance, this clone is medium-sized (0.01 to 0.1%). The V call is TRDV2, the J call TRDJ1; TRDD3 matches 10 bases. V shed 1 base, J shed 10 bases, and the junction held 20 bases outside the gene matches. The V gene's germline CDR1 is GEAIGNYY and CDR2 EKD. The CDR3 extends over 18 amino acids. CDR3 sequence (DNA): TGTGCCTGTGACACAATTATTCGTACTGGGGGATTCAAGCAGTCACTCATCTTT. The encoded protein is CACDTIIRTGGFKQSLIF.

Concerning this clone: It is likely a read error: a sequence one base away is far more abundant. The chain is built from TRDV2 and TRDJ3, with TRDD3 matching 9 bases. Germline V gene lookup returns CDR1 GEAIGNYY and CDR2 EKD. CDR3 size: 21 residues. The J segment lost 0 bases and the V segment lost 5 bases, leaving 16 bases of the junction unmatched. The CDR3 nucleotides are TGTGCCTGTGGCACGGTACTGGGGGACTCCCCAAGCTCCTGGGACACCCGACAGATGTTTTTC. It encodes CACGTVLGDSPSSWDTRQMFF.

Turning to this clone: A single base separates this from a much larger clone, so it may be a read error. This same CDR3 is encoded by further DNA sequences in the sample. In DNA form, the CDR3 reads TGTGCCTGTGACACCCTAGGCTGGGGGCTGGCCTCTCATTATCGCTACACCGATAAACTCATCTTT. It codes for CACDTLGWGLASHYRYTDKLIF. The chain employs TRDV2 and TRDJ1; 7 nucleotides match TRDD3. With V trimmed by 0 bases and J by 0 bases, 24 bases remained unmatched. Germline assignment: CDR1 GEAIGNYY and CDR2 EKD. The CDR3 spans 22 residues.

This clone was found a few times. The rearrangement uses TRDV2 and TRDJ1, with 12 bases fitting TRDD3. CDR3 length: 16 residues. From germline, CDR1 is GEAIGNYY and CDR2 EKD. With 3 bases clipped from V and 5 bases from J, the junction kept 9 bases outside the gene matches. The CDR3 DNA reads TGTGCCTGTGACCCCTTACTGGGGGATACAGGGGATAAACTCATCTTT. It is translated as CACDPLLGDTGDKLIF.

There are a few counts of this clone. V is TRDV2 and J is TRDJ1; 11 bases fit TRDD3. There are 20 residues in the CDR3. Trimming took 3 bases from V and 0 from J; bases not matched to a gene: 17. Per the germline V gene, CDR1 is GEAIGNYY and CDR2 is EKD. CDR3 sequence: CACDATYYWGIRNHTDKLIF. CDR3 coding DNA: TGTGCCTGTGACGCCACGTATTATTGGGGGATACGCAATCACACCGATAAACTCATCTTT.

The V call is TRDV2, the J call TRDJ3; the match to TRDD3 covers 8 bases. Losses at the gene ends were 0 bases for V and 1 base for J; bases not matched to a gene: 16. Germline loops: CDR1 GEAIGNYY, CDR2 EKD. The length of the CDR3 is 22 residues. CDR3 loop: CACDTSGAYWGLHSWDTRQMFF. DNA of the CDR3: TGTGCCTGTGACACCAGTGGTGCGTACTGGGGGCTACATTCCTGGGACACCCGACAGATGTTTTTC.

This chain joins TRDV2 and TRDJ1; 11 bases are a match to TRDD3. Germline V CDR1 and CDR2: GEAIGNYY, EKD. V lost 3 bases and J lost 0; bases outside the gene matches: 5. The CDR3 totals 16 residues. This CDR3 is CACDPLLGDNTDKLIF. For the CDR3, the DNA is TGTGCCTGTGACCCCCTACTGGGGGATAACACCGATAAACTCATCTTT.

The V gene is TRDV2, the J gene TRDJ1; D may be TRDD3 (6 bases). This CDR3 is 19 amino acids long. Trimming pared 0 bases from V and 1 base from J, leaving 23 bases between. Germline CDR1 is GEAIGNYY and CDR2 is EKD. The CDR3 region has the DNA TGTGCCTGTGACACCGTGGGGGGGCTTGACTCAGGTGTCACCGATAAACTCATCTTT. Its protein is CACDTVGGLDSGVTDKLIF.

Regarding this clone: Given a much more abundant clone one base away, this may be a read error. As DNA, the CDR3 is TGTGCTCTTGGGGCCCTTCCCCTCAAACTGGGGGATAAAACCTGGGGCACCCGACAGATGTTTTTC. This codes for CALGALPLKLGDKTWGTRQMFF. The genes are TRDV1 and TRDJ3; 11 bases match TRDD3. Germline V gives CDR1 TSWWSYY, CDR2 QGS. This CDR3 is built from 22 residues.

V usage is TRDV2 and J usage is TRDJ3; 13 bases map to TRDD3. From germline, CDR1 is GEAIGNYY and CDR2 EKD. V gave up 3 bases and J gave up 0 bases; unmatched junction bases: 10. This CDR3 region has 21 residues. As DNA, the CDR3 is TGTGCCTGTGACCCTACTGGGGGATACGCGACTCGCTCCTGGGACACCCGACAGATGTTTTTC. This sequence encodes CACDPTGGYATRSWDTRQMFF.

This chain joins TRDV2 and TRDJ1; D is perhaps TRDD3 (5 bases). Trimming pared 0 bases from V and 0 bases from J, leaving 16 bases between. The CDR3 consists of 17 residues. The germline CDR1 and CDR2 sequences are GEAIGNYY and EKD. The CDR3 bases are TGTGCCTGTGACACCCTGGGATCCCAACCGGACACCGATAAACTCATCTTT. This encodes CACDTLGSQPDTDKLIF.

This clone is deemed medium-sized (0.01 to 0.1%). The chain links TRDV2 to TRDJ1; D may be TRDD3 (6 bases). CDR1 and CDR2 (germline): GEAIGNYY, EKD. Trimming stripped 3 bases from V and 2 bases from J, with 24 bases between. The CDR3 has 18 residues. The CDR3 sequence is CACDLLGGTRKGTDKLIF. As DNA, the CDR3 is TGTGCCTGTGACCTGCTTGGGGGGACCCGAAAGGGGACCGATAAACTCATCTTT.

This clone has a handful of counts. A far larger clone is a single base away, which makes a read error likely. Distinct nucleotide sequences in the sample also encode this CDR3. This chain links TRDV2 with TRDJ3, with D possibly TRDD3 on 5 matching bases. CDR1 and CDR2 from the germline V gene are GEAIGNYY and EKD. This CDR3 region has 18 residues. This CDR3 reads CACDTVGESSWDTRQMFF. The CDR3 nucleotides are TGTGCCTGTGACACCGTGGGAGAGAGCTCCTGGGACACCCGGCAGATGTTTTTC.

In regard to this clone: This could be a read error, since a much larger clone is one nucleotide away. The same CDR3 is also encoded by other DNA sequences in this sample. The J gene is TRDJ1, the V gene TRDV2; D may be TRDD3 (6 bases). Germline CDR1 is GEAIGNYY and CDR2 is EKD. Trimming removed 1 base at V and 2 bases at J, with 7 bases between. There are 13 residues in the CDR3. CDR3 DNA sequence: TGTGCCTGTGACACTTGGGGGACCGATAAACTCATCTTT. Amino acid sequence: CACDTWGTDKLIF.

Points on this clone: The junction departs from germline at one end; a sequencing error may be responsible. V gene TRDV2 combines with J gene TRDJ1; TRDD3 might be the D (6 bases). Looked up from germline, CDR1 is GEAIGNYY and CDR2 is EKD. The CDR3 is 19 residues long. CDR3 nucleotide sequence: TGTGCCTGTAACACCGTGGCTAGACCCGTACTGGGTCTCACCGATAAACTCATCTTT. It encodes CACNTVARPVLGLTDKLIF.

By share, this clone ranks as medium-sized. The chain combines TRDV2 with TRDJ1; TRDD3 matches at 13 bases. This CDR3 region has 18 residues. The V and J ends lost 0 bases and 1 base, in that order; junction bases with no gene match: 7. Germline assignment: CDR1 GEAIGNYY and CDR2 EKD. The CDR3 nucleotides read TGTGCCTGTGACACCATACTGGGGGATACGCGGGGCACCGATAAACTCATCTTT. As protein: CACDTILGDTRGTDKLIF.

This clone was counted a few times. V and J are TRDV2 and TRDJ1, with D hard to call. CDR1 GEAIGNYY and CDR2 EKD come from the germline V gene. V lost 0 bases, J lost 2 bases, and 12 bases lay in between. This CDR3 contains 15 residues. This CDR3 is CACDTLDRGTDKLIF. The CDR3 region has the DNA TGTGCCTGTGACACCCTTGATAGGGGTACCGATAAACTCATCTTT.

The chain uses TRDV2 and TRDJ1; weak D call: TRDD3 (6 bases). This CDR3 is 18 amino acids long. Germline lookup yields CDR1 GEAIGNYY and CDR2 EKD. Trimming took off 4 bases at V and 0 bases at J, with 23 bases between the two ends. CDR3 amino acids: CACDIVRGAWGHTDKLIF. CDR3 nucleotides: TGTGCCTGTGATATCGTACGGGGCGCCTGGGGACACACCGATAAACTCATCTTT.

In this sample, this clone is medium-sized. CDR3 loop: CACDPIGDPTVLVLGVPALTAQLFF. CDR3 nucleotides: TGTGCCTGTGACCCAATTGGGGACCCTACCGTCCTTGTACTGGGGGTCCCCGCTTTGACAGCACAACTCTTCTTT. The genes are TRDV2 and TRDJ2; 8 nucleotides line up with TRDD3. J gave up 0 bases and V 3 bases, and 32 bases lay outside the gene matches. This CDR3 has 25 amino acids. Germline V lookup: CDR1 GEAIGNYY, CDR2 EKD.

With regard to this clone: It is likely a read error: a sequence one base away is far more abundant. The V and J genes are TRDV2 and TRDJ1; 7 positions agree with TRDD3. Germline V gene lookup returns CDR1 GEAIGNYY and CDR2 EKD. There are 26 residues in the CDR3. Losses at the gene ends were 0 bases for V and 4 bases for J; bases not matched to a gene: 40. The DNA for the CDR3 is TGTGCCTGTGACACCGTTTCGTTACTGGGGAATAGCAAGGGGGGCCCCGAGGCACCACCCGGCGATAAACTCATCTTT. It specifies CACDTVSLLGNSKGGPEAPPGDKLIF.

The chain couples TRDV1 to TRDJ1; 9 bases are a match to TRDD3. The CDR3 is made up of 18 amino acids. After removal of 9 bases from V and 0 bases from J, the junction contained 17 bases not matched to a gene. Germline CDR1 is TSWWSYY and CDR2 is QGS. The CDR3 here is CALKLPLWGMVYTDKLIF. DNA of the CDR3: TGTGCTCTGAAACTCCCTCTCTGGGGGATGGTGTACACCGATAAACTCATCTTT.

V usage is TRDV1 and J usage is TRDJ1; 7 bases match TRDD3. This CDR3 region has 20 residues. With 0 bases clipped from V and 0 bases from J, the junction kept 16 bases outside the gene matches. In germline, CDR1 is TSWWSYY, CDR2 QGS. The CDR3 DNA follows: TGTGCTCTTGGGGAACTTACTTCCCGACCCTGGGGGGAGTACACCGATAAACTCATCTTT. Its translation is CALGELTSRPWGEYTDKLIF.